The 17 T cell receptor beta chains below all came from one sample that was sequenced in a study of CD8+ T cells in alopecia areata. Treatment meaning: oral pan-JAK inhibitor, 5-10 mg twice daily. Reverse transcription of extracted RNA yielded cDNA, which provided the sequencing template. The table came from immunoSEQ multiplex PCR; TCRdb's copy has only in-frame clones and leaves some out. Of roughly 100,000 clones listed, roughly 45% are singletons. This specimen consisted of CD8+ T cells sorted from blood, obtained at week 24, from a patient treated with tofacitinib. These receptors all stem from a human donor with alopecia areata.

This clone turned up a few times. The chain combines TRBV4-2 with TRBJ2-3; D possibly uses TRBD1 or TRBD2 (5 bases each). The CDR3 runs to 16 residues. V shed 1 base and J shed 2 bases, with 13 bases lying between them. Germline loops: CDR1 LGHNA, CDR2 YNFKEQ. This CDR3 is CASSQVVGTITDTQYF. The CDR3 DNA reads TGTGCCAGCAGCCAAGTCGTGGGGACCATCACAGATACGCAGTATTTT.

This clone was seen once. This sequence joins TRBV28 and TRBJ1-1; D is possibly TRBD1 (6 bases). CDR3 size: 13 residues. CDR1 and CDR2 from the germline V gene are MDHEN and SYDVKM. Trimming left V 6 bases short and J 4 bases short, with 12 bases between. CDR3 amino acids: CASSLGGATEAFF. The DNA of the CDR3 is TGTGCCAGCAGCCTTGGGGGGGCCACTGAAGCTTTCTTT.

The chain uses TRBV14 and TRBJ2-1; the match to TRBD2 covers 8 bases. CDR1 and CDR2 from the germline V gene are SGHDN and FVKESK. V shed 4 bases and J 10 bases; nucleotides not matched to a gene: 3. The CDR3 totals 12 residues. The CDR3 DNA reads TGTGCCAGCAGCCCAGCGGGGGCCGAGCAGTTCTTC. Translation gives CASSPAGAEQFF.

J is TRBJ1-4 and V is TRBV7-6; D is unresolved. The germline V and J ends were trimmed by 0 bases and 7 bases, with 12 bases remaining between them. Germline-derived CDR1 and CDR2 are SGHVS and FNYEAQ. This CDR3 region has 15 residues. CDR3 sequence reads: CASSLAARAREKLFF. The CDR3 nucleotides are TGTGCCAGCAGCTTAGCGGCTAGGGCGCGTGAAAAACTGTTTTTT.

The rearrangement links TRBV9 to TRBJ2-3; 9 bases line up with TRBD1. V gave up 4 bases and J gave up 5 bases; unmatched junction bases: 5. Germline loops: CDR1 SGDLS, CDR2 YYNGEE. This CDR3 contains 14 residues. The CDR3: CASSPGQGQDTQYF. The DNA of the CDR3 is TGTGCCAGCAGCCCAGGACAGGGGCAAGATACGCAGTATTTT.

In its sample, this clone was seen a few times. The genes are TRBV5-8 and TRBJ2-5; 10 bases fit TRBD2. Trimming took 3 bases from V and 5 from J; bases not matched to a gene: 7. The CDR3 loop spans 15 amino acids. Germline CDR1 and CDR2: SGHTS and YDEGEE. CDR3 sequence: CASSSSSGSWETQYF. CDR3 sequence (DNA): TGTGCCAGCAGCTCCTCTAGCGGGAGTTGGGAGACCCAGTACTTC.

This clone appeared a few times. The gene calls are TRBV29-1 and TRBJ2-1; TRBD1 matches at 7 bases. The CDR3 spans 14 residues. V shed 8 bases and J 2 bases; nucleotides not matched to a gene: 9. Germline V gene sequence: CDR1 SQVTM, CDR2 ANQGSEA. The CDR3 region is CSLGRQGPYNEQFF. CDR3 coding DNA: TGCAGCTTAGGACGACAGGGACCCTACAATGAGCAGTTCTTC.

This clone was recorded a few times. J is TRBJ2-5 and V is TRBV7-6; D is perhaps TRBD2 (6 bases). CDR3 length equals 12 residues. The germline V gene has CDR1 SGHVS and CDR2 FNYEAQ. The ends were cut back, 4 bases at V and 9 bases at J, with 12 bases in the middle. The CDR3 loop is CASSYTRGSQYF. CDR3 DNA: TGTGCCAGCAGCTACACCCGGGGGTCCCAGTACTTC.

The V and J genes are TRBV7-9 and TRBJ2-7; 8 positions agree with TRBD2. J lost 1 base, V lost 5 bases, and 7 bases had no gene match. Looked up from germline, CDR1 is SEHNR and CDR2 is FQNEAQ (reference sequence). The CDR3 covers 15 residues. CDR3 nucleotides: TGTGCCAGCAGCCTGACTAGCGTTAATTCCTACGAGCAGTACTTC. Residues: CASSLTSVNSYEQYF. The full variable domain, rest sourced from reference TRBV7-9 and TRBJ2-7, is DTGVSQNPRHKITKRGQNVTFRCDPISEHNRLYWYRQTLGQGPEFLTYFQNEAQLEKSRLLSDRFSAERPKGSFSTLEIQRTEQGDSAMYLCASSLTSVNSYEQYFGPGTRLTVT.

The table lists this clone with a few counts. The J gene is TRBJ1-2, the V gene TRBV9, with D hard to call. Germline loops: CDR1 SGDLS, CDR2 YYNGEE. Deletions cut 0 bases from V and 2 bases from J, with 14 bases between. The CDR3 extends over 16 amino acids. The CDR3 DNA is TGTGCCAGCAGCGTAGGAGGGAGCTTATCGAACTATGGCTACACCTTC. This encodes CASSVGGSLSNYGYTF.

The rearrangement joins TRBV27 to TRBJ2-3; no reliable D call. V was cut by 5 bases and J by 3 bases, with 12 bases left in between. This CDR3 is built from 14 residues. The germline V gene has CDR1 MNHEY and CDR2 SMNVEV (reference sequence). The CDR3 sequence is CASSPLSETDTQYF. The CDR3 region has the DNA TGTGCCAGCAGTCCGCTTTCGGAGACAGATACGCAGTATTTT.

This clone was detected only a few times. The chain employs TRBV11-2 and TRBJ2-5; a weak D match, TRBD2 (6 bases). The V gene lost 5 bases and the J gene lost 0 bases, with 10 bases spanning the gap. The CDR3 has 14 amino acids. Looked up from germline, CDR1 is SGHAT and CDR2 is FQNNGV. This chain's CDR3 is CASSQPGDQETQYF. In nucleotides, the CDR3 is TGTGCCAGCAGCCAACCGGGAGACCAAGAGACCCAGTACTTC.

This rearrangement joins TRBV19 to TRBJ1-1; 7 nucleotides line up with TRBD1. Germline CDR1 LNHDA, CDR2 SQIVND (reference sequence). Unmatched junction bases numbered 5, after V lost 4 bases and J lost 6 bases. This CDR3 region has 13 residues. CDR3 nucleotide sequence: TGTGCCAGTAGTACCCATCAGGGGGCTGAAGCTTTCTTT. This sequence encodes CASSTHQGAEAFF.

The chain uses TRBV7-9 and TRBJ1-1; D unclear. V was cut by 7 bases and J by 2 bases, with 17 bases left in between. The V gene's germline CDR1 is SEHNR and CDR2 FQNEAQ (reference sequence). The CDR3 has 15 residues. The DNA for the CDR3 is TGTGCCAGCAAAGGAGATATACAGCCCAACACTGAAGCTTTCTTT. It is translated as CASKGDIQPNTEAFF. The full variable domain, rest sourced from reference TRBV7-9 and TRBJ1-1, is DTGVSQNPRHKITKRGQNVTFRCDPISEHNRLYWYRQTLGQGPEFLTYFQNEAQLEKSRLLSDRFSAERPKGSFSTLEIQRTEQGDSAMYLCASKGDIQPNTEAFFGQGTRLTVV.

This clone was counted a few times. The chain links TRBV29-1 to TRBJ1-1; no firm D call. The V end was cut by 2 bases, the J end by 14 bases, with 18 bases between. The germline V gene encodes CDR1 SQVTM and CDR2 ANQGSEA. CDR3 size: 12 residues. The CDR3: CSVELRAYEVFF. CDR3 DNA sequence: TGCAGCGTTGAATTAAGAGCCTACGAGGTATTCTTT.

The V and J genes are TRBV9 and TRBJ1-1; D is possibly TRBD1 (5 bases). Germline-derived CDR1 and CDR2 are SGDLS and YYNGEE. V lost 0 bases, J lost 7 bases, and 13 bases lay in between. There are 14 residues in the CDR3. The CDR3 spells CASSVVGEADEAFF. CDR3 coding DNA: TGTGCCAGCAGCGTAGTGGGGGAAGCGGATGAAGCTTTCTTT.

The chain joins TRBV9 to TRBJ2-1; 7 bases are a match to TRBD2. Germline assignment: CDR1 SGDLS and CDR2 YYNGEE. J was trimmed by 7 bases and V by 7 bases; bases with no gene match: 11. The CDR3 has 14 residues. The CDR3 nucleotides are TGTGCCAGCGCGCCAGGGAGGGCCGGGAATGAGCAGTTCTTC. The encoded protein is CASAPGRAGNEQFF.